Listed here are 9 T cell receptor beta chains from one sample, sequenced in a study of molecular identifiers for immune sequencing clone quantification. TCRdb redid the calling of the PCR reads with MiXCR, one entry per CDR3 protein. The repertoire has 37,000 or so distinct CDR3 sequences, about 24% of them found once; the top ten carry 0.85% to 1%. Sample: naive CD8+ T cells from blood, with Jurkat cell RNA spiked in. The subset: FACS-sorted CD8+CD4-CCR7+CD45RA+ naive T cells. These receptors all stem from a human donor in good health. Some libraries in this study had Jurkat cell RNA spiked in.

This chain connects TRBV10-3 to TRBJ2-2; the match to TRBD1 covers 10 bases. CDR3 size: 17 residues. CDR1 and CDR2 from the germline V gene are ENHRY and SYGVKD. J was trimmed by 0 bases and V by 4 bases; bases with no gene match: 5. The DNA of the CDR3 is TGTGCCATCAGTGGGGGACAGGGGACGCCGAACACCGGGGAGCTGTTTTTT. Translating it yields CAISGGQGTPNTGELFF.

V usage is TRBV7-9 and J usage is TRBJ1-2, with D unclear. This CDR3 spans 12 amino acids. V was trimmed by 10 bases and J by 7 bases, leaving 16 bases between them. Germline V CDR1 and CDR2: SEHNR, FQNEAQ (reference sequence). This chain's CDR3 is CANTTARAGYTF. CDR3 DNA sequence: TGTGCCAACACCACAGCAAGAGCTGGCTACACCTTC.

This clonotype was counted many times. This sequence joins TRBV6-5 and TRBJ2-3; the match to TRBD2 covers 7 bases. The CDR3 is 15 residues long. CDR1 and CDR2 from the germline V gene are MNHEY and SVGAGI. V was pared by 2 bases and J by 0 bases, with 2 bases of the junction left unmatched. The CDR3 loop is CASSYNSGSTDTQYF. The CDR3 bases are TGTGCCAGCAGTTACAATAGCGGGAGCACAGATACGCAGTATTTT.

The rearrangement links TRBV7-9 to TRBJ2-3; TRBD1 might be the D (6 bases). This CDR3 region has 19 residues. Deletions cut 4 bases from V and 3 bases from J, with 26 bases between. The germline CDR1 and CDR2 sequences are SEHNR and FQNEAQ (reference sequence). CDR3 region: CASSSTVGAHPAWTDTQYF. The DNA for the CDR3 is TGTGCCAGCAGCTCTACAGTGGGGGCGCATCCCGCGTGGACAGATACGCAGTATTTT.

The CDR3 loop reads CASSPLAGPTYEQYF. CDR3 DNA: TGTGCCAGCAGCCCACTAGCGGGACCCACCTACGAGCAGTACTTC. This chain links TRBV4-2 with TRBJ2-7, with 10 bases matching TRBD2. After removal of 4 bases from V and 2 bases from J, the junction contained 5 bases not matched to a gene. The CDR3 is 15 amino acids. CDR1 and CDR2 from the germline V gene are LGHNA and YNFKEQ.

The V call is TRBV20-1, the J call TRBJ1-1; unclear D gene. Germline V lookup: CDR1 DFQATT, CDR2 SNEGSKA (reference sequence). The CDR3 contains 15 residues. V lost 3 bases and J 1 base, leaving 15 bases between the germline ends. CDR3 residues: CSARARRYRNTEAFF. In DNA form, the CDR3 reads TGCAGTGCTAGGGCCCGCCGGTACAGGAACACTGAAGCTTTCTTT.

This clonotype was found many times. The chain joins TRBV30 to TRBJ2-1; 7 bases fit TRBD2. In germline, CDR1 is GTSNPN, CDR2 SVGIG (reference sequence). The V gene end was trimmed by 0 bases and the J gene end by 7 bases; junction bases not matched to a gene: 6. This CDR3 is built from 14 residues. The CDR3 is CAWSVGGSLNEQFF. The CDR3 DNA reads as TGTGCCTGGAGTGTGGGCGGGAGCTTAAATGAGCAGTTCTTC.

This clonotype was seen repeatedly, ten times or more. The CDR3 coding sequence is TGTGCTAGTGGTTTGGTCCCGGGACAGGGGGCAGAGACTGAAGCTTTCTTT. Its translation is CASGLVPGQGAETEAFF. This rearrangement joins TRBV12-5 to TRBJ1-1; 12 bases align to TRBD1. With V trimmed by 0 bases and J by 5 bases, 7 bases remained unmatched. The CDR3 loop spans 17 amino acids. Germline CDR1 LGHNT, CDR2 FRNRAP.

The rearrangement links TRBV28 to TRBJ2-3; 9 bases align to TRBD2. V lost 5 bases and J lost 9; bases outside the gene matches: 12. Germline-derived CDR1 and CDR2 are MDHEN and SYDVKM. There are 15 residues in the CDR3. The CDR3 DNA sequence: TGTGCCAGCAGTCGGGCGGGAGGGCCGTTAGAAACGCAGTATTTT. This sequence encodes CASSRAGGPLETQYF.